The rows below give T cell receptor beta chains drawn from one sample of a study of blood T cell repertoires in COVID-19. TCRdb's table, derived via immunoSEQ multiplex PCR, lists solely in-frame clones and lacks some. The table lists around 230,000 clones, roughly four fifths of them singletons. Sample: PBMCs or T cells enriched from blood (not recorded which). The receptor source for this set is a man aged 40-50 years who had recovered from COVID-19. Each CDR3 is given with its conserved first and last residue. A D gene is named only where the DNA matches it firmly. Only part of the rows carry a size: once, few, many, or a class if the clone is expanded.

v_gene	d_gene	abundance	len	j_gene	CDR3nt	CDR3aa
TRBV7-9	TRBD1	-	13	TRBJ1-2	TGTGCCAGCAGCGATGGACAGGGTGTTGGCTACACCTTC	CASSDGQGVGYTF
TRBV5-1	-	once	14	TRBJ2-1	TGCGCCAGCCGGAGGACGAGCCCCCCCCATGAGCAGTTCTTC	CASRRTSPPHEQFF
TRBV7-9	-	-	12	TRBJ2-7	TGTGCCAGCAGCACTCCGGTTGGTGAGCAGTACTTC	CASSTPVGEQYF
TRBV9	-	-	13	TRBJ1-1	TGTGCCAGCAGCCGGGAGAGAGGGACTGAAGCTTTCTTT	CASSRERGTEAFF
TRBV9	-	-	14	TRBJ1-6	TGTGCCAGCAGCGTAGCGGGGAACCATCCACCCCTCCACTTT	CASSVAGNHPPLHF
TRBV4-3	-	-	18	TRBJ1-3	TGCGCCAGCAGCCACCCCTCGGAGGCACTTCTATTTGGAAACACCATATATTTT	CASSHPSEALLFGNTIYF
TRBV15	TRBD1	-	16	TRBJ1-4	TGTGCCACCAGCAGAGAACCGGACAGGCGGAATGAAAAACTGTTTTTT	CATSREPDRRNEKLFF
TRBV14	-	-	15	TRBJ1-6	TGTGCCAGCAGCCTCCTTGGGGGACAACAGTCACCCCTCCACTTT	CASSLLGGQQSPLHF
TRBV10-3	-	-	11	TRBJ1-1	TGTGCCGCCGCCGACGTCACAGCTGCTTTCTTT	CAAADVTAAFF
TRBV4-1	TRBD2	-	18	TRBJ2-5	TGCGCCAGCAGCCAAGAAGCGCTAGCGGGGGGGATTCAAGAGACCCAGTACTTC	CASSQEALAGGIQETQYF
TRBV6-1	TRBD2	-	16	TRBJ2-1	TGTGCCAGCAGTGGCGGGGGTCACACCTCCTACAATGAGCAGTTCTTC	CASSGGGHTSYNEQFF
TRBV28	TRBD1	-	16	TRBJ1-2	TGTGCCAGCAGAGCTAACAGGGGGCGCCGGGACTATGGCTACACCTTC	CASRANRGRRDYGYTF
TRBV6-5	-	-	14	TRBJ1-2	TGTGCCAGCGGGTACACAGGACGATCTTATGGCTACACCTTC	CASGYTGRSYGYTF
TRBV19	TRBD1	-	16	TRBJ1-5	TGTGCCAGTAGGCGTGACAGGGGTGGTGGCAATCAGCCCCAGCATTTT	CASRRDRGGGNQPQHF
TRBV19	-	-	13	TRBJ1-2	TGTGCCAGTAGTAAATCAGGCACCTATGGCTACACCTTC	CASSKSGTYGYTF
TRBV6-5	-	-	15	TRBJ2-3	TGTGCCAGCAGGGGGCTAGGGGCGGACACAGATACGCAGTATTTT	CASRGLGADTDTQYF
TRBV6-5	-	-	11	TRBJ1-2	TGTGCCAGCAGGCACGGCGGTGGCTACACCTTC	CASRHGGGYTF
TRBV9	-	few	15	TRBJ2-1	TGTGCCAGCAGCCCCGAGGGAAGGTCATACAATGAGCAGTTCTTC	CASSPEGRSYNEQFF
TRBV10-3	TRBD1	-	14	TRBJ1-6	TGTGCCATCACCCGGGACAGGGGAAATTCACCCCTCCACTTT	CAITRDRGNSPLHF
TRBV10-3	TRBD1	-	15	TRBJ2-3	TGTGCCATCAGTGAGCAGGGGACAGTCTCACATACGCAGTATTTT	CAISEQGTVSHTQYF
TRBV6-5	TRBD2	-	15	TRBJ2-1	TGTGCCAGCAGTTCGCTAGCGGGAGTAGGGAATGAGCAGTTCTTC	CASSSLAGVGNEQFF
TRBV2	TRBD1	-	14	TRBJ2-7	TGTGCCAGCAGTCCCGGGACAGGGAGATACGAGCAGTACTTC	CASSPGTGRYEQYF
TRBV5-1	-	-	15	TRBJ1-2	TGCGCCAGCAGCTTGAGGACGGCAGGGAACTATGGCTACACCTTC	CASSLRTAGNYGYTF
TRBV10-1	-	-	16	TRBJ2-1	TGCGCCAGCAGTGATAGGACGGGAGTGGGTCGTGGTGAGCAGTTCTTC	CASSDRTGVGRGEQFF
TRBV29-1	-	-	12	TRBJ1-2	TGCAGCGTTCCGACAGGCAACTATGGCTACACCTTC	CSVPTGNYGYTF
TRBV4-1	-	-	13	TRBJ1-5	TGCGCCAGCAGCGGGCAAGTCGGTCAGCCCCAGCATTTT	CASSGQVGQPQHF
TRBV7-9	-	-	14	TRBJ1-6	TGTGCCAGCAGCTTAGGGCTCGACTTAGCACCCCTCCACTTT	CASSLGLDLAPLHF
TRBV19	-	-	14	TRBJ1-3	TGTGCCAGCCAAAAGCAGGGTAGTCGGAACACCATATATTTT	CASQKQGSRNTIYF
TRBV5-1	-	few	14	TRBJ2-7	TGCGCCAGCAGCTTGGCAGCGGCATCCTACGAGCAGTACTTC	CASSLAAASYEQYF
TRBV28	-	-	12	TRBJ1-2	TGTGCCAGCAGTCTCCAGGGCTATGGCTACACCTTC	CASSLQGYGYTF
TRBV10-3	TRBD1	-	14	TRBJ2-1	TGTGCCATCAGCGGACAGGGGTCCCCCAATGAGCAGTTCTTC	CAISGQGSPNEQFF
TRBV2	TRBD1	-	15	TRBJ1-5	TGTGCCAGCAGTGCTCAGGGGGGTAGCAATCAGCCCCAGCATTTT	CASSAQGGSNQPQHF
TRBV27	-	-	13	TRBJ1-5	TGTGCCAGCAGTCCAGACAGTAATCAGCCCCAGCATTTT	CASSPDSNQPQHF
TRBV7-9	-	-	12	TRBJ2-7	TGTGCCAGCAGCTTAATCGGTTACGAGCAGTACTTC	CASSLIGYEQYF
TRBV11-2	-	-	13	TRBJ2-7	TGTGCCAGCAGCTCTGGACTTACCTACGAGCAGTACTTC	CASSSGLTYEQYF
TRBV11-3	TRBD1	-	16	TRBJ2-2	TGTGCCAGCAGCTTAGGGACAGGGGTTAACACCGGGGAGCTGTTTTTT	CASSLGTGVNTGELFF